This T cell receptor beta chain was captured by sequencing in a study of Ad26.COV2.S vaccination and SARS-CoV-2 variants. Treatment here: roughly 19 received Ad26.COV2.S at low or high dose, single or two shots; several received placebo; per-sample allocation not given. Samples analyzed were those drawn on day 63 after the first vaccine or placebo injection. The assay was immunoSEQ multiplex PCR, and TCRdb's table has in-frame clones only and misses some. The data hold 360,000 or so clones, with 89% observed a single time. Study results and limitations: The study found higher spike-specific TCR breadth in vaccine than placebo recipients.

V lost 2 bases and J lost 4; bases outside the gene matches: 1. The germline gives CDR1 SGHDT, CDR2 YYEEEE. The CDR3 has 14 residues. Points on this clone: Its antigen is not identified.

The starting material was peripheral blood, obtained in a trial of Ad26.COV2.S vaccine versus placebo. The TCR was taken from a person aged 18-65 years who received the Ad26.COV2.S COVID-19 vaccine or a placebo. The chain couples TRBV5-6 to TRBJ2-1, with 9 positions matching TRBD1. Here the CDR3 DNA reads TGTGCCAGCAGCTTCGGACAGGGGTACAATGAGCAGTTCTTC. This encodes CASSFGQGYNEQFF.